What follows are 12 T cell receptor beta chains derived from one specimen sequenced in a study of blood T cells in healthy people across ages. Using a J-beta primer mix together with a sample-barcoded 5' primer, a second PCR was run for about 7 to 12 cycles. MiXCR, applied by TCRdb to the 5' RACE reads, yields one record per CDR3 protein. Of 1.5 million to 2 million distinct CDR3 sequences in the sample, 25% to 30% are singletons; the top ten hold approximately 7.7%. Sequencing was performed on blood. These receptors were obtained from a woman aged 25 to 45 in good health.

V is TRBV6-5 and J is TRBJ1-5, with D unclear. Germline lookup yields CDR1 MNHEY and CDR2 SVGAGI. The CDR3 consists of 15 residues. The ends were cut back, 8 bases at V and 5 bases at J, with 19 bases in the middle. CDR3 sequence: CASALRSVGDQPQHF. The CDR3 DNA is TGTGCCAGCGCCTTGCGAAGCGTGGGCGATCAGCCCCAGCATTTT.

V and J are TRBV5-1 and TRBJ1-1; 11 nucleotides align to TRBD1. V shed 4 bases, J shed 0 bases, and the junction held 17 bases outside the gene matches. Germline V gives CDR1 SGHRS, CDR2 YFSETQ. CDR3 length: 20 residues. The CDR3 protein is CASSRGERTGGLRMNTEAFF. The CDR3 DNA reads TGCGCCAGCAGCCGTGGAGAACGGACAGGGGGCTTACGGATGAACACTGAAGCTTTCTTT. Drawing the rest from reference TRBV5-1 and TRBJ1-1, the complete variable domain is KAGVTQTPRYLIKTRGQQVTLSCSPISGHRSVSWYQQTPGQGLQFLFEYFSETQRNKGNFPGRFSGRQFSNSRSEMNVSTLELGDSALYLCASSRGERTGGLRMNTEAFFGQGTRLTVV.

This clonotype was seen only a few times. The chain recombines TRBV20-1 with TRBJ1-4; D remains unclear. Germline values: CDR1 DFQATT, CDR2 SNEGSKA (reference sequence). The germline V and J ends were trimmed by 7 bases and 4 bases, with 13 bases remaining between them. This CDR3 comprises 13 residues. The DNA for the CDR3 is TGCAGTGGAGGGCCCAGACTTAATGAAAAACTGTTTTTT. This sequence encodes CSGGPRLNEKLFF.

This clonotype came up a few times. CDR3 sequence reads: CASNEGQGAYGYTF. The CDR3 region has the DNA TGTGCCAGCAACGAGGGACAGGGGGCTTATGGCTACACCTTC. This chain uses TRBV28 with TRBJ1-2; 12 positions match TRBD1. This CDR3 contains 14 residues. V lost 7 bases to trimming and J lost 5 bases; unmatched junction nucleotides: 5. The germline CDR1 and CDR2 sequences are MDHEN and SYDVKM.

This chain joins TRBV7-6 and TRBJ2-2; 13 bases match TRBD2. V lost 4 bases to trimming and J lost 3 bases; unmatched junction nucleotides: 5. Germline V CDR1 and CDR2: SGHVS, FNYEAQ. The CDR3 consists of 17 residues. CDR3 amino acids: CASSYGLAGEDTGELFF. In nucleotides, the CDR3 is TGTGCCAGCAGCTACGGACTAGCGGGAGAAGACACCGGGGAGCTGTTTTTT.

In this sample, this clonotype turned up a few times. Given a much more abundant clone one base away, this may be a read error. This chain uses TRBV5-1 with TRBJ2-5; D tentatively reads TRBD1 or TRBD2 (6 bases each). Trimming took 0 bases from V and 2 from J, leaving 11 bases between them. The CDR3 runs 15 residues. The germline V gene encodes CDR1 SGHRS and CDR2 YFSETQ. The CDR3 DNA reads TGCGCCAGCAGCTTGGGGGGGGCGATGCAAGAGACCCAGTACTTC. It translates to CASSLGGAMQETQYF.

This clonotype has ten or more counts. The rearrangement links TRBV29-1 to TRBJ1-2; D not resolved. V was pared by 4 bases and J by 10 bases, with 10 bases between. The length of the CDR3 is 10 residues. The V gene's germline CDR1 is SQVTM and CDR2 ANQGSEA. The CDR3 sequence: CSVASSDYTF. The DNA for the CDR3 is TGCAGCGTTGCCAGTAGTGACTACACCTTC.

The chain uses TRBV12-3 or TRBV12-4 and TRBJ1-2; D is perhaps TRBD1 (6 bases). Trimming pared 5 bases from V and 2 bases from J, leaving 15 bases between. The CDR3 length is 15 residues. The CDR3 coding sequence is TGTGCCAGCAGTCCCCGAGGGGGGAACAACTATGGCTACACCTTC. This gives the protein CASSPRGGNNYGYTF.

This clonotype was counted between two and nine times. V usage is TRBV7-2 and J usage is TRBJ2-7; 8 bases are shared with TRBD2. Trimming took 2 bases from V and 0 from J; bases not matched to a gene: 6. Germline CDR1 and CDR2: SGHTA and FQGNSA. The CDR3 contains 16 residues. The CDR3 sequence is CASSLRAGDSSYEQYF. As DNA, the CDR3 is TGTGCCAGCAGCTTACGAGCGGGGGATTCCTCCTACGAGCAGTACTTC.

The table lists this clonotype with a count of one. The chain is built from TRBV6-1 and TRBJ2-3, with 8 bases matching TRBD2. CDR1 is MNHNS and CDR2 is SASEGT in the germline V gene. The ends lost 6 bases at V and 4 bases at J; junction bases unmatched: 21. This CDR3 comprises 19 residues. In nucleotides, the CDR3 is TGTGCCAGCAGCTTTGACCCCGCGGGGGGACCTCTGGGCCCAGATACGCAGTATTTT. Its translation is CASSFDPAGGPLGPDTQYF.

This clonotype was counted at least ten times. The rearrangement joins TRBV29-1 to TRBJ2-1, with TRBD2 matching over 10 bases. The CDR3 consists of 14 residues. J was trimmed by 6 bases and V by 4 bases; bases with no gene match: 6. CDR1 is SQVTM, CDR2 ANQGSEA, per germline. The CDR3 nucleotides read TGCAGCGTTGTGCGGCTAGCGGGGGCCAATGAGCAGTTCTTC. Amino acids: CSVVRLAGANEQFF.

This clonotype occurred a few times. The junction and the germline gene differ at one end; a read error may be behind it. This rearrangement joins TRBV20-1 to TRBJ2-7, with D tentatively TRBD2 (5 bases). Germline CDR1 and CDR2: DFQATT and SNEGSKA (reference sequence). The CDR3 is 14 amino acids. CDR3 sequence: CSTRVGTRRDEQYF. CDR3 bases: TGCAGTACTAGGGTAGGCACTAGACGGGACGAGCAGTACTTC.